This TCR beta chain was recorded in a study of shared clonotypes between healthy human individuals. The wider study: The donor group consisted of two women and a few men, aged 18 to 49.

Germline V gene data show CDR1 as MDHEN and CDR2 as SYDVKM. V dropped 7 bases and J dropped 4 bases, with 16 bases sitting between them. The CDR3 has 14 amino acids. Samples underwent the assay at deep level. Source study methods: With immunoSEQ giving junction-only sequences and no quality scores, filtering differed. Method: immunoSEQ multiplex PCR; TCRdb's copy keeps in-frame clones and lacks some. That table is the source of V, J and clone size, and D and trimming were worked out from the DNA. The sample has over a million clones, 98% seen once. The V and J genes are TRBV28 and TRBJ1-1; D not certain. The sequencing sample was made of naive CD4+ T cells sorted from blood. Subset defined: CD45RA+ positively selected. The clonotype originates from a man between 25 and 39 years old in good health. The CDR3 DNA reads TGTGCCAGCAAGGACTCAGAATGGTTCACTGAAGCTTTCTTT. This gives the protein CASKDSEWFTEAFF.